One and the same sample provided the 27 T cell receptor beta chains below, sequenced in a study of shared clonotypes between healthy human individuals. Method: immunoSEQ multiplex PCR; TCRdb's copy keeps in-frame clones and lacks some. The data contain about 1.9 million clones, around 93% of them singletons. Only CD45RO-negative cells positively selected for CCR7 counted as naive CD8 cells, so terminally differentiated effector memory CD45RA+ cells were excluded. The sample taken for sequencing was naive CD8+ T cells from PBMCs. These receptors originate from a man aged 18-30 years in good health. Some clones in this sample may be carry-over from other donors' samples.

This chain joins TRBV11-2 and TRBJ2-5, with 8 positions matching TRBD1. The germline V gene encodes CDR1 SGHAT and CDR2 FQNNGV. The CDR3 covers 16 residues. J lost 4 bases, V lost 5 bases, and 12 bases had no gene match. CDR3 sequence: CASSNRQGKGAETQYF. The CDR3 DNA sequence: TGTGCCAGCAGCAATCGACAGGGGAAGGGCGCAGAGACCCAGTACTTC. The full variable domain, in which reference TRBV11-2 and TRBJ2-5 provide the parts outside the CDR3, is EAGVAQSPRYKIIEKRQSVAFWCNPISGHATLYWYQQILGQGPKLLIQFQNNGVVDDSQLPKDRFSAERLKGVDSTLKIQPAKLEDSAVYLCASSNRQGKGAETQYFGPGTRLLVL.

The chain uses TRBV19 and TRBJ1-5; D ambiguous. From germline, CDR1 is LNHDA and CDR2 SQIVND (reference sequence). The length of the CDR3 is 16 residues. Trimming stripped 1 base from V and 0 bases from J, with 10 bases between. The CDR3 sequence: CASSIGGRYSNQPQHF. In DNA form, the CDR3 reads TGTGCCAGTAGTATAGGTGGAAGGTATAGCAATCAGCCCCAGCATTTT.

V usage is TRBV19 and J usage is TRBJ1-5; 8 bases align to TRBD1. Germline CDR1 reads LNHDA; CDR2 reads SQIVND (reference sequence). This CDR3 comprises 17 residues. Trimming removed 8 bases from V and 5 bases from J; junction bases left unmatched: 17. This CDR3 reads CASQINQGARGDQPQHF. The DNA of the CDR3 is TGTGCCAGTCAAATAAATCAGGGGGCACGAGGGGATCAGCCCCAGCATTTT.

The V gene is TRBV19, the J gene TRBJ1-1; tentatively, D is TRBD1 (5 bases). V lost 3 bases to trimming and J lost 8 bases, with 13 bases between them. The CDR3 has 13 amino acids. The germline V gene encodes CDR1 LNHDA and CDR2 SQIVND (reference sequence). The CDR3 reads CASSIPGEGEAFF. The CDR3 region has the DNA TGTGCCAGTAGTATCCCGGGGGAGGGCGAAGCTTTCTTT.

The chain employs TRBV30 and TRBJ2-7; D could derive from TRBD1 or TRBD2 (5 bases each). The germline V gene has CDR1 GTSNPN and CDR2 SVGIG (reference sequence). The CDR3 has 12 residues. The germline V and J ends were trimmed by 4 bases and 3 bases, with 10 bases remaining between them. In DNA, the CDR3 is TGTGCCTGGAACCCAGGGAGCTACGAGCAGTACTTC. Amino acids: CAWNPGSYEQYF.

The chain combines TRBV30 with TRBJ1-1; D ambiguous. The CDR3 covers 12 residues. Trimming removed 3 bases at V and 5 bases at J, with 10 bases between. The germline gives CDR1 GTSNPN, CDR2 SVGIG (reference sequence). The CDR3 bases are TGTGCCTGGAGCCAAATGAGGACTGAAGCTTTCTTT. Translated: CAWSQMRTEAFF.

This chain links TRBV19 with TRBJ1-2; D is possibly TRBD1 (5 bases). The germline CDR1 and CDR2 sequences are LNHDA and SQIVND (reference sequence). Trimming cost V 7 bases and J 2 bases, with 14 bases left between them. The CDR3 runs 14 residues. CDR3 protein: CASTRTDTNYGYTF. DNA of the CDR3: TGTGCCAGTACCCGAACGGACACGAACTATGGCTACACCTTC.

This clone was counted once. The DNA for the CDR3 is TGTGCCAGCAGTTCCCAGCGGGAGGCCAGCACAGATACGCAGTATTTT. This encodes CASSSQREASTDTQYF. The chain uses TRBV27 and TRBJ2-3; 9 bases are a match to TRBD2. V trimming: 4 bases; J trimming: 0 bases; junction bases outside the gene matches: 5. The CDR3 sequence is 16 residues long. Per germline, CDR1 MNHEY and CDR2 SMNVEV (reference sequence).

J is TRBJ2-7 and V is TRBV19, with 8 bases fitting TRBD1. V lost 4 bases to trimming and J lost 5 bases; unmatched junction nucleotides: 10. Germline V gene data show CDR1 as LNHDA and CDR2 as SQIVND (reference sequence). The CDR3 consists of 15 residues. CDR3 nucleotide sequence: TGTGCCAGTAGTACACGACAGGGGATGGGAGACGAGCAGTACTTC. Protein sequence: CASSTRQGMGDEQYF.

The rearrangement uses TRBV6-6 and TRBJ1-2; no clear D gene. V shed 8 bases and J shed 7 bases, with 23 bases lying between them. The CDR3 is made up of 15 amino acids. Germline assignment: CDR1 MNHNY and CDR2 SVGAGI (reference sequence). CDR3 sequence reads: CASGTRASRVGGYTF. CDR3 sequence (DNA): TGTGCCAGCGGAACCCGGGCCTCCCGAGTCGGTGGCTACACCTTC.

Comment on this clone: The sample has other DNA sequences that encode this CDR3 too. V gene TRBV19 combines with J gene TRBJ1-1; unclear D gene. Germline lookup yields CDR1 LNHDA and CDR2 SQIVND (reference sequence). V lost 1 base, J lost 8 bases, and 8 bases lay in between. The CDR3 is made up of 12 amino acids. This CDR3 reads CASSIGGLEAFF. Here the CDR3 DNA reads TGTGCCAGTAGTATAGGAGGCCTAGAAGCTTTCTTT.

The chain carries TRBV6-6 and TRBJ1-5; TRBD1 agrees at 8 bases. The CDR3 consists of 14 residues. CDR1 and CDR2 from the germline V gene are MNHNY and SVGAGI (reference sequence). Germline trimming cut 4 bases from V and 5 bases from J; bases unmatched to any gene: 4. Here the CDR3 reads CASSSPDRDQPQHF. The CDR3, as DNA: TGTGCCAGCAGTTCCCCGGACAGGGATCAGCCCCAGCATTTT.

This rearrangement joins TRBV7-8 to TRBJ2-2; 9 nucleotides agree with TRBD1. Losses at the gene ends were 4 bases for V and 4 bases for J; bases not matched to a gene: 10. This CDR3 is built from 17 residues. Germline assignment: CDR1 SGHVS and CDR2 FQNEAQ. The CDR3 here is CASSSPQQGAGTGELFF. In DNA, the CDR3 is TGTGCCAGCAGCTCCCCCCAACAGGGGGCTGGCACCGGGGAGCTGTTTTTT.

This clone was seen a few times. The gene calls are TRBV6-4 and TRBJ1-1; 7 bases map to TRBD1. V shed 2 bases, J shed 11 bases, and the junction held 8 bases outside the gene matches. The V gene's germline CDR1 is MRHNA and CDR2 SNTAGT. The CDR3 runs 13 residues. In DNA, the CDR3 is TGTGCCAGCAGTGACATCTACAGGGGACGCGCTTTCTTT. Translation gives CASSDIYRGRAFF.

For this clone: The same CDR3 is also encoded by other DNA sequences in this sample. This chain joins TRBV19 and TRBJ2-2; D uncertain. This CDR3 has 16 residues. Per the germline V gene, CDR1 is LNHDA and CDR2 is SQIVND (reference sequence). V gave up 5 bases and J gave up 0 bases, with 13 bases separating them. DNA for the CDR3: TGTGCCAGTAGTCCCCTGGAGATCGCGAACACCGGGGAGCTGTTTTTT. Translation gives CASSPLEIANTGELFF.

To note about this clone: Other DNA sequences in this specimen translate into the identical CDR3. The chain employs TRBV28 and TRBJ1-2; D unresolved. The CDR3 is 12 residues long. Trimming left V 3 bases short and J 0 bases short, with 2 bases between. Germline lookup yields CDR1 MDHEN and CDR2 SYDVKM. CDR3 sequence (DNA): TGTGCCAGCAGTTTTTCTAACTATGGCTACACCTTC. Translation gives CASSFSNYGYTF.

This sequence joins TRBV11-2 and TRBJ2-1, with 11 bases identical to TRBD2. Unmatched junction bases numbered 7, after V lost 5 bases and J lost 7 bases. The CDR3 runs 15 residues. The germline gives CDR1 SGHAT, CDR2 FQNNGV. In DNA, the CDR3 is TGTGCCAGCAGCGAGACTAGCGGGATGGCTAATGAGCAGTTCTTC. Protein product: CASSETSGMANEQFF.

This clone was seen a few times. At the DNA level, this CDR3 is encoded by other sequences in the same sample as well. V is TRBV27 and J is TRBJ2-3, with no clear D. From germline, CDR1 is MNHEY and CDR2 SMNVEV (reference sequence). This CDR3 region has 11 residues. Between the trimmed V and J ends, which lost 3 bases and 5 bases, there was a span of 3 bases. The CDR3 DNA sequence: TGTGCCAGCAGTTTCGGAGATACGCAGTATTTT. Translation: CASSFGDTQYF.

The rearrangement joins TRBV5-4 to TRBJ2-7, with D possibly being TRBD1 (6 bases). The CDR3 is 13 residues long. V shed 4 bases and J shed 8 bases, with 16 bases lying between them. Germline V gene sequence: CDR1 SGHNT, CDR2 YYREEE (reference sequence). CDR3 coding DNA: TGTGCCAGCAGCCCGGGACAAAGTTTGCAGCAGTACTTC. Protein: CASSPGQSLQQYF.

As concerns this clone: Within the sample, other DNA sequences also encode this same CDR3. The rearrangement uses TRBV9 and TRBJ2-7, with D unclear. CDR3 size: 13 residues. Germline loops: CDR1 SGDLS, CDR2 YYNGEE. Trimming left V 3 bases short and J 0 bases short, with 7 bases between. CDR3 sequence: CASSGGASYEQYF. The CDR3 nucleotides read TGTGCCAGCAGCGGCGGTGCCTCCTACGAGCAGTACTTC.

This sequence joins TRBV18 and TRBJ1-3, with 7 bases lining up with TRBD1. Trimming removed 3 bases from V and 2 bases from J; junction bases left unmatched: 4. The CDR3 covers 15 residues. Germline V CDR1 and CDR2: KGHSH, LQKENI. CDR3 DNA: TGTGCCAGCTCACCCCCCAGGGGGACTGGAAACACCATATATTTT. It specifies CASSPPRGTGNTIYF.

This clone came up once. The sample carries other DNA sequences with the same CDR3. The chain is built from TRBV27 and TRBJ2-7, with D possibly TRBD2 on 5 matching bases. Per germline, CDR1 MNHEY and CDR2 SMNVEV (reference sequence). Trimming took 3 bases from V and 4 from J, leaving 10 bases between them. The CDR3 length is 13 residues. The CDR3 reads CASSFGLFYEQYF. The CDR3 DNA is TGTGCCAGCAGTTTTGGACTTTTTTACGAGCAGTACTTC.

The chain uses TRBV4-2 and TRBJ2-3; 9 bases are shared with TRBD1. The length of the CDR3 is 16 residues. The trim removed 2 bases at V and 4 bases at J, leaving 7 bases unmatched. Germline V gene lookup returns CDR1 LGHNA and CDR2 YNFKEQ. The CDR3 region is CASSQNRGPLPDTQYF. DNA of the CDR3: TGTGCCAGCAGCCAAAACAGGGGGCCTCTCCCAGATACGCAGTATTTT.

This chain links TRBV28 with TRBJ2-7; 7 positions agree with TRBD2. J was trimmed by 4 bases and V by 7 bases; bases with no gene match: 7. CDR1 is MDHEN and CDR2 is SYDVKM in the germline V gene. The CDR3 sequence is 13 residues long. CDR3 coding DNA: TGTGCCAGCACCCGCCCCGGGGGGTACGAGCAGTACTTC. As protein: CASTRPGGYEQYF. The full variable domain, in which reference TRBV28 and TRBJ2-7 provide the parts outside the CDR3, is DVKVTQSSRYLVKRTGEKVFLECVQDMDHENMFWYRQDPGLGLRLIYFSYDVKMKEKGDIPEGYSVSREKKERFSLILESASTNQTSMYLCASTRPGGYEQYFGPGTRLTVT.

The CDR3 sequence is CASSLSGGVQTYEQYF. CDR3 coding DNA: TGTGCCAGCAGTTTATCGGGAGGGGTCCAAACCTACGAGCAGTACTTC. V usage is TRBV27 and J usage is TRBJ2-7; 7 bases are shared with TRBD2. Germline-derived CDR1 and CDR2 are MNHEY and SMNVEV (reference sequence). The CDR3 has 16 amino acids. The ends lost 0 bases at V and 2 bases at J; junction bases unmatched: 7.

The rearrangement links TRBV11-2 to TRBJ1-2; D gene unclear. This CDR3 is built from 14 residues. Germline CDR1 and CDR2: SGHAT and FQNNGV. Trimming stripped 5 bases from V and 2 bases from J, with 12 bases between. The CDR3 nucleotides are TGTGCCAGCAGCAGGGTAGGGTGGAACTATGGCTACACCTTC. Translated: CASSRVGWNYGYTF.

This clone appeared a single time. The CDR3 here is CASSPNGWGNTDTQYF. CDR3 coding DNA: TGTGCCAGCAGCCCCAATGGATGGGGGAACACAGATACGCAGTATTTT. The rearrangement uses TRBV5-6 and TRBJ2-3; D is perhaps TRBD1 or TRBD2 (5 bases each). The CDR3 contains 16 residues. V was pared by 4 bases and J by 2 bases, with 17 bases between. Germline CDR1 is SGHDT and CDR2 is YYEEEE.